Listed here are 29 T cell receptor beta chains from one sample, sequenced in a study of cytomegalovirus exposure and HLA in healthy donors. Primers included in the PCR were 60 Vbeta and 13 Jbeta primers. Repertoires were generated with immunoSEQ multiplex PCR, while TCRdb's copy carries only in-frame clones and drops some. The sample contains 150,000 or so clones, 65% to 85% of which appear only once. The sequenced sample consisted of PBMCs. These receptors originate from a male donor in good health and CMV-seropositive.

The gene calls are TRBV14 and TRBJ2-2; 9 bases are a match to TRBD1. Germline CDR1 SGHDN, CDR2 FVKESK. V trimming: 2 bases; J trimming: 0 bases; junction bases outside the gene matches: 10. This CDR3 spans 19 amino acids. The CDR3 is CASSQKTGTGPPNTGELFF. CDR3 in DNA: TGTGCCAGCAGCCAAAAGACTGGGACAGGGCCCCCGAACACCGGGGAGCTGTTTTTT.

The rearrangement links TRBV7-2 to TRBJ2-5; 7 bases map to TRBD2. Per the germline V gene, CDR1 is SGHTA and CDR2 is FQGNSA. With V trimmed by 3 bases and J by 5 bases, 3 bases remained unmatched. The CDR3 has 13 residues. CDR3: CASSFREAETQYF. CDR3 nucleotides: TGTGCCAGCAGCTTCCGGGAGGCTGAGACCCAGTACTTC.

The chain uses TRBV4-1 and TRBJ1-4; 7 bases map to TRBD1. The CDR3 contains 15 residues. The germline V gene encodes CDR1 MGHRA and CDR2 YSYEKL. The trim removed 2 bases at V and 5 bases at J, leaving 5 bases unmatched. CDR3 in amino acids: CASSQWTGENEKLFF. For the CDR3, the DNA is TGCGCCAGCAGCCAATGGACAGGAGAGAATGAAAAACTGTTTTTT.

The V and J genes are TRBV2 and TRBJ1-5, with 7 bases matching TRBD1. Unmatched junction bases numbered 8, after V lost 3 bases and J lost 9 bases. The CDR3 length is 14 residues. Germline V gene sequence: CDR1 SNHLY, CDR2 FYNNEI. CDR3 protein: CASSEVRGVGPQHF. The CDR3 nucleotides are TGTGCCAGCAGTGAGGTCAGGGGGGTGGGGCCCCAGCATTTT.

The chain links TRBV6-5 to TRBJ2-7; TRBD1 aligns across 9 bases. CDR3 length: 15 amino acids. The V segment lost 0 bases and the J segment 3 bases; nucleotides outside the gene matches: 3. The V gene's germline CDR1 is MNHEY and CDR2 SVGAGI. The CDR3: CASSYSRQGVYEQYF. Here the CDR3 DNA reads TGTGCCAGCAGTTACTCCAGACAGGGGGTCTACGAGCAGTACTTC.

The chain couples TRBV14 to TRBJ2-7; 7 positions agree with TRBD2. The germline CDR1 and CDR2 sequences are SGHDN and FVKESK. The V gene end was trimmed by 4 bases and the J gene end by 2 bases; junction bases not matched to a gene: 8. The CDR3 is 15 amino acids. The CDR3 loop is CASSPVAGGTYEQYF. In DNA, the CDR3 is TGTGCCAGCAGCCCAGTAGCGGGCGGTACCTACGAGCAGTACTTC. Supplemented by reference TRBV14 and TRBJ2-7, the full variable domain reads EAGVTQFPSHSVIEKGQTVTLRCDPISGHDNLYWYRRVMGKEIKFLLHFVKESKQDESGMPNNRFLAERTGGTYSTLKVQPAELEDSGVYFCASSPVAGGTYEQYFGPGTRLTVT.

The V gene is TRBV5-4, the J gene TRBJ2-2; 10 nucleotides line up with TRBD2. There are 17 residues in the CDR3. Trimming took 3 bases from V and 4 from J; bases not matched to a gene: 9. CDR1 and CDR2 (germline): SGHNT, YYREEE (reference sequence). CDR3 DNA sequence: TGTGCCAGCAGCTCGACCGGGACTAGCGCGCTCACCGGGGAGCTGTTTTTT. Encoded protein: CASSSTGTSALTGELFF.

The chain couples TRBV6-4 to TRBJ1-3; D might be TRBD1 (5 bases). Looked up from germline, CDR1 is MRHNA and CDR2 is SNTAGT. The CDR3 runs to 15 residues. Trimming stripped 1 base from V and 0 bases from J, with 7 bases between. The CDR3 region is CASSDLTDSGNTIYF. The CDR3 DNA is TGTGCCAGCAGTGACTTGACAGACTCTGGAAACACCATATATTTT.

V is TRBV30 and J is TRBJ2-3, with TRBD1 identical over 9 bases. With 2 bases clipped from V and 6 bases from J, the junction kept 9 bases outside the gene matches. The CDR3 runs to 15 residues. The germline V gene encodes CDR1 GTSNPN and CDR2 SVGIG (reference sequence). The DNA of the CDR3 is TGTGCCTGGAGTCGCCGGGACAGGGTTCCTGATACGCAGTATTTT. Protein: CAWSRRDRVPDTQYF. Full variable domain (missing parts from reference TRBV30 and TRBJ2-3): SQTIHQWPATLVQPVGSPLSLECTVEGTSNPNLYWYRQAAGRGLQLLFYSVGIGQISSEVPQNLSASRPQDRQFILSSKKLLLSDSGFYLCAWSRRDRVPDTQYFGPGTRLTVL.

This chain uses TRBV6-5 with TRBJ2-7; D gene uncertain. CDR1 is MNHEY and CDR2 is SVGAGI in the germline V gene. V was pared by 8 bases and J by 2 bases, with 10 bases between. There are 12 residues in the CDR3. CDR3 sequence: CASADKTYEQYF. The DNA for the CDR3 is TGTGCCAGCGCCGACAAGACCTACGAGCAGTACTTC.

CDR3 protein: CASSGTGTQTDEQYF. CDR3 in DNA: TGTGCCAGCAGTGGGACCGGGACTCAAACGGACGAGCAGTACTTC. This chain links TRBV27 with TRBJ2-7; TRBD2 might be the D (6 bases). Per the germline V gene, CDR1 is MNHEY and CDR2 is SMNVEV (reference sequence). The ends were cut back, 5 bases at V and 5 bases at J, with 19 bases in the middle. There are 15 residues in the CDR3.

The chain couples TRBV6-1 to TRBJ1-3, with 7 nucleotides matching TRBD1. V was pared by 5 bases and J by 4 bases, with 5 bases of the junction left unmatched. The germline CDR1 and CDR2 sequences are MNHNS and SASEGT. CDR3 size: 14 residues. This CDR3 is CASSSSGQGNTIYF. As DNA, the CDR3 is TGTGCCAGCAGTTCCTCGGGACAGGGAAACACCATATATTTT.

The gene calls are TRBV28 and TRBJ2-7; TRBD2 is a possible D gene (6 bases). This CDR3 spans 13 amino acids. CDR1 MDHEN and CDR2 SYDVKM come from the germline V gene. The V end was cut by 6 bases, the J end by 2 bases, with 11 bases between. The CDR3: CASRNGGAYEQYF. The DNA for the CDR3 is TGTGCCAGCAGGAACGGAGGGGCCTACGAGCAGTACTTC. Based on the CDR3 plus reference TRBV28 and TRBJ2-7, the full variable domain is DVKVTQSSRYLVKRTGEKVFLECVQDMDHENMFWYRQDPGLGLRLIYFSYDVKMKEKGDIPEGYSVSREKKERFSLILESASTNQTSMYLCASRNGGAYEQYFGPGTRLTVT.

The sample holds one count of this clone. The gene calls are TRBV10-3 and TRBJ2-1, with 8 bases matching TRBD2. The CDR3 has 15 amino acids. J gave up 3 bases and V 7 bases, and 8 bases lay outside the gene matches. From germline, CDR1 is ENHRY and CDR2 SYGVKD. The DNA of the CDR3 is TGTGCCATCACCCCTGGACTAGCAGACTACAATGAGCAGTTCTTC. As protein: CAITPGLADYNEQFF.

The chain carries TRBV5-6 and TRBJ1-1; tentative D call: TRBD1 (5 bases). Germline V gives CDR1 SGHDT, CDR2 YYEEEE. This CDR3 is 14 amino acids long. Between the trimmed V and J ends, which lost 0 bases and 2 bases, there was a span of 8 bases. The CDR3 sequence is CASSLAGPNTEAFF. DNA of the CDR3: TGTGCCAGCAGCTTGGCAGGGCCAAACACTGAAGCTTTCTTT.

V and J are TRBV5-6 and TRBJ2-1; 14 nucleotides agree with TRBD2. Germline trimming cut 3 bases from V and 16 bases from J; bases unmatched to any gene: 9. The CDR3 has 14 residues. The germline V gene encodes CDR1 SGHDT and CDR2 YYEEEE. CDR3: CASSSGTSGSRQFF. In nucleotides, the CDR3 is TGTGCCAGCAGCTCCGGGACTAGCGGGAGTAGACAATTCTTC.

The chain recombines TRBV27 with TRBJ1-5, with D perhaps matching TRBD1 (6 bases). V lost 6 bases and J 7 bases, leaving 16 bases between the germline ends. CDR1 is MNHEY and CDR2 is SMNVEV in the germline V gene (reference sequence). The CDR3 loop spans 14 amino acids. CDR3 in DNA: TGTGCCAGCAGCCCCACAGGGCTCGGGCAGCCCCAGCATTTT. The encoded protein is CASSPTGLGQPQHF.

V is TRBV29-1 and J is TRBJ1-3; D remains ambiguous. Germline V gives CDR1 SQVTM, CDR2 ANQGSEA. V dropped 6 bases and J dropped 0 bases, with 6 bases sitting between them. The CDR3 has 12 amino acids. The DNA for the CDR3 is TGCAGCGTGTATTCCTCTGGAAACACCATATATTTT. Translated, it gives CSVYSSGNTIYF.

This clone was seen a few times. The rearrangement links TRBV6-1 to TRBJ2-7; 14 positions agree with TRBD2. The trim removed 6 bases at V and 6 bases at J, leaving 4 bases unmatched. Germline loops: CDR1 MNHNS, CDR2 SASEGT. CDR3 length: 14 residues. In nucleotides, the CDR3 is TGTGCCAGCAGGGGACTAGCGGGAGTCAGCGAGCAGTACTTC. Translating gives CASRGLAGVSEQYF.

This chain uses TRBV2 with TRBJ2-1, with 10 bases fitting TRBD2. Germline V lookup: CDR1 SNHLY, CDR2 FYNNEI. The V gene end was trimmed by 8 bases and the J gene end by 0 bases; junction bases not matched to a gene: 4. This CDR3 region has 15 residues. The DNA for the CDR3 is TGTGCCAGCGAGACTAGCGGGCGCTCCTACAATGAGCAGTTCTTC. It encodes CASETSGRSYNEQFF.

The chain carries TRBV25-1 and TRBJ1-4; D not resolved. The CDR3 totals 15 residues. Trimming shortened V by 6 bases and J by 5 bases, and 16 bases separated the two germline ends. Germline CDR1 is MGHDK and CDR2 is SYGVNS. CDR3 residues: CASRASRRVNEKLFF. The CDR3 coding sequence is TGTGCCAGCAGGGCTTCCCGCCGGGTGAATGAAAAACTGTTTTTT.

This chain uses TRBV9 with TRBJ2-5; 12 bases are a match to TRBD2. The end of the DNA fits TRBJ2-7 better, so the J call may be wrong. The CDR3 length is 14 residues. The germline CDR1 and CDR2 sequences are SGDLS and YYNGEE. In nucleotides, the CDR3 is TGTGCCAGCAGCACTAGCGGGAGGTTCTACGAGCAGTACTTC. This codes for CASSTSGRFYEQYF.

This sequence joins TRBV5-1 and TRBJ1-4, with D unresolved. The CDR3 covers 18 residues. Germline CDR1 and CDR2: SGHRS and YFSETQ. Deletions cut 0 bases from V and 2 bases from J, with 17 bases between. CDR3 nucleotides: TGCGCCAGCAGCTTGGCCTCGATTGGGAGTGCGACTAATGAAAAACTGTTTTTT. This codes for CASSLASIGSATNEKLFF.

The V gene is TRBV7-2, the J gene TRBJ2-7, with TRBD2 matching 7 bases. The CDR3 is 16 residues long. CDR1 and CDR2 (germline): SGHTA, FQGNSA. J lost 2 bases, V lost 2 bases, and 9 bases had no gene match. CDR3 in amino acids: CASSLLAAPAAYEQYF. The CDR3 DNA reads as TGTGCCAGCAGCTTACTAGCGGCCCCGGCGGCCTACGAGCAGTACTTC. The full variable domain, completed using reference TRBV7-2 and TRBJ2-7, is GAGVSQSPSNKVTEKGKDVELRCDPISGHTALYWYRQSLGQGLEFLIYFQGNSAPDKSGLPSDRFSAERTGGSVSTLTIQRTQQEDSAVYLCASSLLAAPAAYEQYFGPGTRLTVT.

This chain connects TRBV6-5 to TRBJ1-1, with D maybe TRBD1 (5 bases). The CDR3 covers 13 residues. The germline V and J ends were trimmed by 6 bases and 5 bases, with 13 bases remaining between them. Germline values: CDR1 MNHEY, CDR2 SVGAGI. CDR3 amino acids: CASSPRVRTEAFF. CDR3 in DNA: TGTGCCAGCAGCCCCAGGGTAAGAACTGAAGCTTTCTTT.

The chain uses TRBV15 and TRBJ2-7; the match to TRBD2 covers 10 bases. CDR1 LNHNV and CDR2 YYDKDF come from the germline V gene (reference sequence). V shed 3 bases and J 2 bases; nucleotides not matched to a gene: 7. The CDR3 length is 16 residues. CDR3: CATSRGRTSGAYEQYF. DNA for the CDR3: TGTGCCACCAGCAGGGGCAGGACTAGCGGTGCCTACGAGCAGTACTTC.

This clone appeared once. The CDR3 bases are TGTGCCAGCAGCTATGGGACAGGTGTCTCCTACGAGCAGTACTTC. Translating it yields CASSYGTGVSYEQYF. The genes are TRBV7-9 and TRBJ2-7; TRBD1 aligns across 8 bases. Germline V gene sequence: CDR1 SEHNR, CDR2 FQNEAQ (reference sequence). CDR3 length equals 15 residues. The V segment lost 4 bases and the J segment 0 bases; nucleotides outside the gene matches: 5. The complete variable domain, with remaining parts taken from reference TRBV7-9 and TRBJ2-7, reads DTGVSQNPRHKITKRGQNVTFRCDPISEHNRLYWYRQTLGQGPEFLTYFQNEAQLEKSRLLSDRFSAERPKGSFSTLEIQRTEQGDSAMYLCASSYGTGVSYEQYFGPGTRLTVT.

The V gene is TRBV5-4, the J gene TRBJ2-1, with 9 bases identical to TRBD2. The V segment lost 4 bases and the J segment 7 bases; nucleotides outside the gene matches: 12. The germline V gene encodes CDR1 SGHNT and CDR2 YYREEE (reference sequence). The CDR3 totals 16 residues. This chain's CDR3 is CASSPDGGRALNEQFF. DNA for the CDR3: TGTGCCAGCAGCCCCGATGGCGGGAGGGCCCTAAATGAGCAGTTCTTC. Using reference TRBV5-4 and TRBJ2-1 for the parts outside the CDR3, the full variable domain is ETGVTQSPTHLIKTRGQQVTLRCSSQSGHNTVSWYQQALGQGPQFIFQYYREEENGRGNFPPRFSGLQFPNYSSELNVNALELDDSALYLCASSPDGGRALNEQFFGPGTRLTVL.

There are a few counts of this clone. The V gene is TRBV27, the J gene TRBJ2-7, with TRBD2 as a possible D gene (5 bases). CDR1 is MNHEY, CDR2 SMNVEV, per germline (reference sequence). CDR3 size: 15 residues. Between the trimmed V and J ends, which lost 5 bases and 6 bases, there was a span of 20 bases. The CDR3 sequence is CASSASLSVGVEQYF. In nucleotides, the CDR3 is TGTGCCAGCAGTGCATCCCTCTCGGTGGGAGTCGAGCAGTACTTC.